This T cell receptor (beta chain) is from a study of shared clonotypes between healthy human individuals. TCRdb's table, derived via immunoSEQ multiplex PCR, lists solely in-frame clones and lacks some. The data show roughly 2,000,000 clones, roughly 95% seen once. The CDR3 totals 14 residues. Germline assignment: CDR1 GTSNPN and CDR2 SVGIG (reference sequence). V dropped 0 bases and J dropped 3 bases, with 10 bases sitting between them. Cells designated naive CD8 were CD45RO-negative and were positively selected for CCR7, with terminally differentiated effector memory CD45RA+ cells excluded. The sequence was collected from a man aged 18 to 30 in good health. Some clones in this sample may be carry-over from other donors' samples. The chain uses TRBV30 and TRBJ2-3; possible D gene TRBD2, 6 bases. Sequencing input: naive CD8+ T cells from PBMCs. This CDR3 is CAWSVTGATDTQYF. Here the CDR3 DNA reads TGTGCCTGGAGTGTAACGGGAGCGACAGATACGCAGTATTTT.